This T cell receptor beta chain comes out of a study of T cells in Graves' hyperthyroidism and ophthalmopathy. Study-level points and caveats: In the analysis, a 13 V-J model separated ophthalmopathy from stable hyperthyroidism. The blood repertoire included most of the expanded thyroid clonotypes above 0.001.

Those patients with uncontrolled infection, other autoimmune disease, pregnancy or lactation were excluded. This clonotype was detected many times. The target antigen is unknown. The TCR beta CDR3 regions underwent amplification using RNA transcripts as the source. When the TCR CDR3 underwent first-round RT-PCR, the HTBI primer set was used. TCRdb reanalysed the multiplex PCR reads using MiXCR and keeps one entry per CDR3 protein. The profile covers around 350,000 distinct CDR3 sequences, with 13% to 15% appearing a single time and roughly 20% taken by the ten largest. Germline V gene lookup returns CDR1 SEHNR and CDR2 FQNEAQ (reference sequence). Trimming cost V 5 bases and J 5 bases, with 17 bases left between them. The length of the CDR3 is 15 residues.

The receptor was isolated from an older woman with Graves' ophthalmopathy. The rearrangement joins TRBV7-9 to TRBJ2-3; tentatively, D is TRBD1 (6 bases). Source material: blood. CDR3: CASSHRELVGDTQYF. CDR3 DNA sequence: TGTGCCAGCAGCCACAGGGAGTTGGTGGGAGATACGCAGTATTTT.